This TCR beta chain was identified during a study of blood T cell repertoires in COVID-19. On the study more broadly: Samples of COVID-19 (acute and convalescent) were obtained from the United States, Italy and Spain.

J lost 3 bases, V lost 6 bases, and 9 bases had no gene match. Germline CDR1 reads SGHRS; CDR2 reads YFSETQ. The CDR3 extends over 16 amino acids. The authors' processing: Estimation of nucleated cell counts was performed using reference gene primer amplification. Repertoires were generated with immunoSEQ multiplex PCR, while TCRdb's copy carries only in-frame clones and drops some. V, J and clone size are those of that table, while D and trimming were read from the DNA. Here the sample spans around 160,000 clones, about 89% being singletons. This chain connects TRBV5-1 to TRBJ2-5; 12 nucleotides align to TRBD1. The TCR originated in a man between 60 and 70 years old with acute or convalescent COVID-19. Sequenced sample: peripheral blood. The CDR3 spells CASTPRGTGGEETQYF. In nucleotides, the CDR3 is TGCGCCAGCACCCCTCGGGGGACAGGGGGCGAAGAGACCCAGTACTTC.